This TCR beta chain was profiled in a study of memory CD4+ T cells and cytomegalovirus serostatus. About the study: Healthy Belgian adult donors included several CMV-positive and about two dozen CMV-negative people.

The sort gate was single viable CD3+CD4+CD8-CD45RO+ cells for memory CD4+ T cells. This CDR3 comprises 13 residues. The V end lost 4 bases, the J end lost 10 bases, and 16 bases lay between the germline ends. The germline CDR1 and CDR2 sequences are MNHEY and SVGAGI. In the study's own analysis: After removing out-of-frame reads, 2 million to 2.5 million distinct TCRbeta sequences remained. This table comes from immunoSEQ multiplex PCR, and its TCRdb copy is limited to in-frame clones, with some not included. That table supplies the V and J calls and clone size; D and trimming were determined from the DNA. The table shows 40,000 to 50,000 clones, with 76% occurring only once. Study results and limitations: Median bootstrapped AUC for CMV status was roughly 0.95 originally, 0.75 to 0.91 US-trained.

As for this clone: No antigen is known for it.

Sequenced sample: memory CD4+ T cells from blood. This sequence was found in an adult in good health and CMV-seronegative. The rearrangement uses TRBV6-5 and TRBJ1-1; a weak D match, TRBD1 (5 bases). The CDR3 DNA reads as TGTGCCAGCAGTTTAGAGAGGGGTCGAGTAGCTTTCTTT. It yields the protein CASSLERGRVAFF.